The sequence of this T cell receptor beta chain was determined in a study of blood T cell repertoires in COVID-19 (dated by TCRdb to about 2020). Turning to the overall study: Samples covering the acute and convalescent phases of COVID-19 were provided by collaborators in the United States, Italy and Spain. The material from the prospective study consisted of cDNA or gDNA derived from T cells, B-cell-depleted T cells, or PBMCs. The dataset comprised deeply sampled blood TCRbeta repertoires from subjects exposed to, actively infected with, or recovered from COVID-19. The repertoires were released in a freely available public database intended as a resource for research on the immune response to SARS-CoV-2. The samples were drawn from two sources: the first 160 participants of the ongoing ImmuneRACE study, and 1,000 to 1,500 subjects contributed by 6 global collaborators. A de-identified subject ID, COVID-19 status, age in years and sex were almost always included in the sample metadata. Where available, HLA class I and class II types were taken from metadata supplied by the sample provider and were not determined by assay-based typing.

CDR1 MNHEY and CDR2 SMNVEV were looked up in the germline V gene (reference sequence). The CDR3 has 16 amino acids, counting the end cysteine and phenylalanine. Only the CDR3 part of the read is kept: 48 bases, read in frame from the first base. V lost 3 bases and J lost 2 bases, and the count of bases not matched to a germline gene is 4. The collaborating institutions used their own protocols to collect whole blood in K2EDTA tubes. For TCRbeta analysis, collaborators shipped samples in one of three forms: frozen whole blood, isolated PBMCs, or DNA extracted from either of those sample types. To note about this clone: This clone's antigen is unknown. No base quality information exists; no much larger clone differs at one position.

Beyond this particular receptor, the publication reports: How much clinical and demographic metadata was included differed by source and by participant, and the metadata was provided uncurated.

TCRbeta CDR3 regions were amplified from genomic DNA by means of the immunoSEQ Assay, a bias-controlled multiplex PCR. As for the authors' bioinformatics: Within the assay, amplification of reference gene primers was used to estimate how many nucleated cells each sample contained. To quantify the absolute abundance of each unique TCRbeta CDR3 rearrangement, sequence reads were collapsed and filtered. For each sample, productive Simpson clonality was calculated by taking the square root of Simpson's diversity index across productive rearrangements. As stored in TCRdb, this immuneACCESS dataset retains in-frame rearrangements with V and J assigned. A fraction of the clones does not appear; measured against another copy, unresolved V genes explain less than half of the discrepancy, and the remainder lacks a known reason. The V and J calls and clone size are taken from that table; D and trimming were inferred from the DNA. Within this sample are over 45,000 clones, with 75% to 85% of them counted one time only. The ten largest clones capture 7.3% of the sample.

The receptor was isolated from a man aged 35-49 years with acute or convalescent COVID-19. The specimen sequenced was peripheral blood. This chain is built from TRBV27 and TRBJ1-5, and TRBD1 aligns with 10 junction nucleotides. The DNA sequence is TGTGCCAGCAGTTTTCTCGGGACAGGGGGCAATCAGCCCCAGCATTTT. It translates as CASSFLGTGGNQPQHF.